This is a list of T cell receptor beta chains from one sample in a study of T-cell reconstitution after alpha-beta-depleted transplantation in children. TCRdb used MiXCR to reprocess the PCR reads, holding one entry per CDR3 protein. The table has 450,000 to 600,000 distinct CDR3 sequences, about an eighth seen once. The source was PBMCs, mostly from graft donor cells, collected 360 days after TCRalphabeta/CD19-depleted stem cell transplant. These receptors were taken from a male patient aged 10-17 years who had a stem cell transplant for acute myeloid leukemia, so the T cells may come from the graft donor. CDR3s include the opening cysteine and the closing phenylalanine or tryptophan. A D gene is named only where the DNA matches it firmly. Rows give clone size only sometimes, using once, few, many, or a class for an expanded clone.

j_gene,d_gene,abundance,v_gene,CDR3aa,CDR3nt
TRBJ1-4,NA,NA,TRBV5-1,CASSLGGSGSEKLFF,TGCGCCAGCAGCTTGGGAGGGAGCGGTAGTGAAAAACTGTTTTTT
TRBJ1-1,NA,many,TRBV29-1,CSVDAGHTMNTEAFF,TGCAGCGTTGATGCGGGACATACTATGAACACTGAAGCTTTCTTT
TRBJ2-1,TRBD2,many,TRBV20-1,CSARLPPGLGYNEQFF,TGCAGTGCTAGACTTCCACCGGGACTAGGCTACAATGAGCAGTTCTTC
TRBJ1-2,TRBD1,many,TRBV19,CASSYTGTGIHYGYTF,TGTGCCAGTAGTTATACCGGGACAGGGATACACTATGGCTACACCTTC
TRBJ2-3,NA,NA,TRBV24-1,CATGGGLTDTQYF,TGTGCCACTGGGGGAGGACTCACAGATACGCAGTATTTT
TRBJ2-2,NA,NA,TRBV28,CASSPNPPREAGELFF,TGTGCCAGCAGTCCGAACCCGCCTAGAGAGGCCGGGGAGCTGTTTTTT
TRBJ2-5,TRBD2,many,TRBV29-1,CSVTLDGLAGGRFQETQYF,TGCAGCGTGACGCTTGACGGACTAGCGGGAGGGAGGTTCCAAGAGACCCAGTACTTC
TRBJ2-3,TRBD2,many,TRBV11-2,CASTRAGGLADTQYF,TGTGCCAGCACCCGAGCGGGAGGGCTGGCAGATACGCAGTATTTT
TRBJ2-3,TRBD2,NA,TRBV5-8,CASSFASGGTDTQYF,TGTGCCAGCAGCTTCGCTAGCGGGGGCACAGATACGCAGTATTTT
TRBJ2-2,NA,few,TRBV29-1,CSVGLSLTGELFF,TGCAGCGTTGGACTAAGCCTTACCGGGGAGCTGTTTTTT
TRBJ1-1,NA,NA,TRBV27,CASSLYGSPVTTEAFF,TGTGCCAGCAGTTTATATGGCTCTCCGGTGACCACTGAAGCTTTCTTT
TRBJ2-3,NA,many,TRBV7-6,CASSLDSYPGWRTQYF,TGTGCCAGCAGCTTAGATTCCTACCCTGGCTGGAGAACGCAGTATTTT
TRBJ2-7,TRBD2,NA,TRBV27,CASSLLGLAIAQRNYEQYF,TGTGCCAGCAGTTTATTGGGACTAGCCATAGCCCAGCGAAACTACGAGCAGTACTTC